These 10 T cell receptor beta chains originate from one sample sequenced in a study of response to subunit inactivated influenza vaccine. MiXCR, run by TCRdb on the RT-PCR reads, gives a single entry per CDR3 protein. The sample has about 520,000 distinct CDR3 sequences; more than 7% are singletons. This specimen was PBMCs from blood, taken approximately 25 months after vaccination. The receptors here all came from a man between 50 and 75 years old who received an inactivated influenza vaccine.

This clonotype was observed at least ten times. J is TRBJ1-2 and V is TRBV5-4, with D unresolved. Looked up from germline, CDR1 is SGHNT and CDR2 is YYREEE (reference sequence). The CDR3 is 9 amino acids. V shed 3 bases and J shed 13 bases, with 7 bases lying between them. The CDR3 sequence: CASSCHGTF. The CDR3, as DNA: TGTGCCAGCAGCTGCCATGGCACCTTC.

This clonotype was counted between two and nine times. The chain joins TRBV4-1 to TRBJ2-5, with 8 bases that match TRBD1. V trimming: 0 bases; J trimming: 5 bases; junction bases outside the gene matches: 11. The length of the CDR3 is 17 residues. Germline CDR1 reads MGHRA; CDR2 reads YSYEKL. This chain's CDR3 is CASSQDVGQGAWETQYF. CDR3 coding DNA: TGCGCCAGCAGCCAAGATGTAGGGCAGGGGGCTTGGGAGACCCAGTACTTC.

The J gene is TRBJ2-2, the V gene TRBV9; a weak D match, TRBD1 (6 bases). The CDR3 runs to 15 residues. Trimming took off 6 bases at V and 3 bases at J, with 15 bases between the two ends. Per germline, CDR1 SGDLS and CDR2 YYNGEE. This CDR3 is CASTQDRLHTGELFF. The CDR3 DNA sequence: TGTGCCAGCACCCAAGACAGGCTACACACCGGGGAGCTGTTTTTT.

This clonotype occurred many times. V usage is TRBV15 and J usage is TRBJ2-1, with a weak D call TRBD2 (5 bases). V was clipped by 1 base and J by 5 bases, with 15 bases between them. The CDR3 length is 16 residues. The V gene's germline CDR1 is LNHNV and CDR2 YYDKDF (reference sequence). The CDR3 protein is CATSRGPRAANNEQFF. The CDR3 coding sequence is TGTGCCACCAGCAGAGGTCCGAGGGCAGCGAACAATGAGCAGTTCTTC. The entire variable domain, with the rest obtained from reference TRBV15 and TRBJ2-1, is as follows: DAMVIQNPRYQVTQFGKPVTLSCSQTLNHNVMYWYQQKSSQAPKLLFHYYDKDFNNEADTPDNFQSRRPNTSFCFLDIRSPGLGDTAMYLCATSRGPRAANNEQFFGPGTRLTVL.

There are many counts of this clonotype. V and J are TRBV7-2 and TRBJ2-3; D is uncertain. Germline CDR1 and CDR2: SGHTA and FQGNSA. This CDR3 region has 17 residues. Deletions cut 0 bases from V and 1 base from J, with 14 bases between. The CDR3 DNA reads TGTGCCAGCAGCTTAGCTGTCCCCCGCGCCGGCACAGATACGCAGTATTTT. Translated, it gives CASSLAVPRAGTDTQYF.

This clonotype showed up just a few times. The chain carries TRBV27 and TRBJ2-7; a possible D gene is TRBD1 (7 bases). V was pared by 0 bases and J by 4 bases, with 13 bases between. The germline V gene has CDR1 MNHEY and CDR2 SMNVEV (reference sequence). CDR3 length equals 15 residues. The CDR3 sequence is CASSLSQGGRYEQYF. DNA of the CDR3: TGTGCCAGCAGTTTATCGCAGGGGGGAAGATACGAGCAGTACTTC.

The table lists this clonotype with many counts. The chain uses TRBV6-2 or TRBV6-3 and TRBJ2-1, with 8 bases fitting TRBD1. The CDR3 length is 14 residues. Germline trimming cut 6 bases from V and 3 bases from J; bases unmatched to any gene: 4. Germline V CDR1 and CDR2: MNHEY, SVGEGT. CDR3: CASSNGQGYNEQFF. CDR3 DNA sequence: TGTGCCAGCAGCAACGGACAGGGCTACAATGAGCAGTTCTTC.

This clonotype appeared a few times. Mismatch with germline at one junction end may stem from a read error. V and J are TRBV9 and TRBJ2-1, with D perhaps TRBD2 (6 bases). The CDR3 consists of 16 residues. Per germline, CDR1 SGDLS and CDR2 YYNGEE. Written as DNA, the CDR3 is TGTGCCAGCAGCGTATCCGGCGGGAACTCCCACAATGAGCAGTTCTTC. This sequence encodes CASSVSGGNSHNEQFF.

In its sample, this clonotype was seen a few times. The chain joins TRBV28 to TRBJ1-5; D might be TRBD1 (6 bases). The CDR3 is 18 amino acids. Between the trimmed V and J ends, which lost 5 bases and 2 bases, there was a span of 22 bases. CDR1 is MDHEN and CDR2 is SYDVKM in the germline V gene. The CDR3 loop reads CASSPPGPDSRGNQPQHF. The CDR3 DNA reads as TGTGCCAGCAGTCCGCCCGGCCCGGACAGTAGGGGCAATCAGCCCCAGCATTTT. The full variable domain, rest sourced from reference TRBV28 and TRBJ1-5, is DVKVTQSSRYLVKRTGEKVFLECVQDMDHENMFWYRQDPGLGLRLIYFSYDVKMKEKGDIPEGYSVSREKKERFSLILESASTNQTSMYLCASSPPGPDSRGNQPQHFGDGTRLSIL.

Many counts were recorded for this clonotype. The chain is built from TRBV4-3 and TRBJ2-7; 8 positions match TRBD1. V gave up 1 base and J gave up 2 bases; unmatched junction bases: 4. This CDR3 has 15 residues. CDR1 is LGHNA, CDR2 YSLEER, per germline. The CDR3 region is CASSQGTGQTYEQYF. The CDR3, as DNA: TGCGCCAGCAGCCAAGGGACAGGGCAAACCTACGAGCAGTACTTC.